One T cell receptor beta chain is described in this entry. The sample belongs to a study of Ad26.COV2.S vaccination and SARS-CoV-2 variants. Study-wide context: Administration of Ad26.COV2.S was intramuscular, either once or twice 56 days apart.

Assay used: immunoSEQ multiplex PCR; TCRdb lists only in-frame clones, some missing. The sample includes around 320,000 clones, around 84% of them seen just once. Germline loops: CDR1 LGHDT, CDR2 YNNKEL (reference sequence). Trimming pared 0 bases from V and 7 bases from J, leaving 12 bases between. The CDR3 consists of 14 residues. Described treatment: 15 to 20 received Ad26.COV2.S at low or high dose, single or two shots; about 5 received placebo; per-sample allocation not given. After the first vaccine or placebo injection, samples were drawn on day 63. Sample: peripheral blood, taken in a trial of Ad26.COV2.S vaccine versus placebo. The chain links TRBV3-1 (or the pseudogene TRBV3-2) to TRBJ1-2, with D unresolved. The TCR was taken from a person aged 18 to 65 who received the Ad26.COV2.S COVID-19 vaccine or a placebo. The CDR3 DNA reads TGTGCCAGCAGCCAAGAGGTACCCTGGGGTGGCTACACCTTC. As protein: CASSQEVPWGGYTF.